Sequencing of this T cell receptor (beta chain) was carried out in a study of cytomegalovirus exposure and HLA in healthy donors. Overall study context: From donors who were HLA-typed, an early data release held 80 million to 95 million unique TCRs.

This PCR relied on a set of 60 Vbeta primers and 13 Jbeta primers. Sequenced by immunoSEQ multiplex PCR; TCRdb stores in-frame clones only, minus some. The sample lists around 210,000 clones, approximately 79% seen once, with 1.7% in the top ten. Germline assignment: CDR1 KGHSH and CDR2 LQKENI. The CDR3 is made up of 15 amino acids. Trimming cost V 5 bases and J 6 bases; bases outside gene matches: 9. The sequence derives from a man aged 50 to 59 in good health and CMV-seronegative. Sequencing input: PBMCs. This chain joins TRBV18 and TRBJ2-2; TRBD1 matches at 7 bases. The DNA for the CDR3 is TGTGCCAGCTCAGGGACAGAAGTTCATGCCGGGGAGCTGTTTTTT. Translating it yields CASSGTEVHAGELFF. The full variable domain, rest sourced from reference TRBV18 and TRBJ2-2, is NAGVMQNPRHLVRRRGQEARLRCSPMKGHSHVYWYRQLPEEGLKFMVYLQKENIIDESGMPKERFSAEFPKEGPSILRIQQVVRGDSAAYFCASSGTEVHAGELFFGEGSRLTVL.